Each of the 5 T cell receptor beta chains below was sequenced from the same sample in a study of blood T cell repertoires in COVID-19. This table comes from immunoSEQ multiplex PCR, and its TCRdb copy is limited to in-frame clones, with some not included. Of roughly 160,000 clones in the sample, 65% to 80% were seen once. Specimen: PBMCs or T cells enriched from blood (not recorded which). The source is a woman in her 70s in a cohort exposed to, infected with or recovered from COVID-19 (not recorded which).

The chain employs TRBV28 and TRBJ2-7, with D perhaps matching TRBD1 (5 bases). The germline V gene has CDR1 MDHEN and CDR2 SYDVKM. The CDR3 loop spans 15 amino acids. The V end was cut by 6 bases, the J end by 3 bases, with 18 bases between. The CDR3 reads CASSPQGSLFYEQYF. DNA of the CDR3: TGTGCCAGCAGCCCGCAGGGTTCCCTGTTCTACGAGCAGTACTTC. Based on the CDR3 plus reference TRBV28 and TRBJ2-7, the full variable domain is DVKVTQSSRYLVKRTGEKVFLECVQDMDHENMFWYRQDPGLGLRLIYFSYDVKMKEKGDIPEGYSVSREKKERFSLILESASTNQTSMYLCASSPQGSLFYEQYFGPGTRLTVT.

This clone was counted at least ten times. The gene calls are TRBV6-5 and TRBJ1-1, with 7 positions matching TRBD1. The CDR3 contains 12 residues. Trimming cost V 2 bases and J 7 bases; bases outside gene matches: 1. CDR1 and CDR2 from the germline V gene are MNHEY and SVGAGI. In DNA, the CDR3 is TGTGCCAGCAGTTACCGGACAGGTGAAGCTTTCTTT. This encodes CASSYRTGEAFF.

The chain links TRBV12-3 or TRBV12-4 to TRBJ1-3, with D unresolved. The CDR3 is 12 amino acids. The V and J ends lost 6 bases and 11 bases respectively, with 14 bases between them. CDR3 nucleotides: TGTGCCAGCAGCTGGGAGACCTCCGCCATATATTTT. The encoded protein is CASSWETSAIYF.

The gene calls are TRBV6-6 and TRBJ1-1; 7 bases are a match to TRBD1. CDR3 length: 16 amino acids. J gave up 5 bases and V 4 bases, and 13 bases lay outside the gene matches. Per the germline V gene, CDR1 is MNHNY and CDR2 is SVGAGI (reference sequence). For the CDR3, the DNA is TGTGCCAGCAGTTCGCTCGGACAGGCCCAACGGACTGAAGCTTTCTTT. Translating gives CASSSLGQAQRTEAFF.

The rearrangement links TRBV5-1 to TRBJ2-1; 7 bases are a match to TRBD2. V lost 3 bases to trimming and J lost 5 bases; unmatched junction nucleotides: 8. Germline loops: CDR1 SGHRS, CDR2 YFSETQ. There are 15 residues in the CDR3. CDR3 DNA sequence: TGCGCCAGCAGCTCTAGCACGGGGGGTCACAATGAGCAGTTCTTC. Translated: CASSSSTGGHNEQFF.